This is a list of T cell receptor beta chains from one sample in a study of blood T cell repertoires in COVID-19. Method: immunoSEQ multiplex PCR; TCRdb's copy keeps in-frame clones and lacks some. Of 70,000 or so clones in the sample, around 89% were seen once. The sample was peripheral blood. These receptor sequences come from a woman aged 80 or over with active COVID-19. Each CDR3 is given with its conserved first and last residue. Each record gives: CDR3 length, V gene, clone size, D gene, J gene, CDR3 protein, CDR3 DNA. D genes are given only for firm matches. Clone size appears in some rows only: once, few, many, or a class for an expanded clone.

17,TRBV9,once,-,TRBJ1-3,CASSATLRVVSGNTIYF,TGTGCCAGCAGCGCCACTTTGAGAGTGGTCTCTGGAAACACCATATATTTT
15,TRBV18,once,TRBD2,TRBJ2-7,CASSPPGTRSYEQYF,TGTGCCAGCTCACCTCCCGGGACTAGGAGCTACGAGCAGTACTTC
17,TRBV7-2,-,TRBD2,TRBJ2-1,CASSRRAGTSGSSGQFF,TGTGCCAGCAGCAGAAGGGCCGGGACTAGCGGGAGTTCGGGGCAGTTCTTC
14,TRBV6-2/TRBV6-3,-,-,TRBJ2-5,CASSYGQPRETQYF,TGTGCCAGCAGTTACGGGCAGCCCCGGGAGACCCAGTACTTC
15,TRBV30,-,TRBD2,TRBJ2-7,CAWGGTSGMTYEQYF,TGTGCCTGGGGTGGGACTAGCGGGATGACCTACGAGCAGTACTTC
13,TRBV5-5,once,TRBD2,TRBJ2-4,CASSWDYENIQYF,TGTGCCAGCAGCTGGGACTACGAAAACATTCAGTACTTC
14,TRBV27,-,TRBD1,TRBJ2-7,CASSTGQGRYEQYF,TGTGCCAGCAGTACGGGACAGGGGAGGTACGAGCAGTACTTC
15,TRBV7-8,-,TRBD2,TRBJ2-1,CASSRSPGREAQQFF,TGTGCCAGCAGCCGTAGCCCCGGACGGGAGGCTCAGCAGTTCTTC
15,TRBV6-2/TRBV6-3,-,-,TRBJ2-1,CASTPGASVGNEQFF,TGTGCCAGCACCCCTGGGGCTAGCGTCGGCAATGAGCAGTTCTTC
14,TRBV5-4,-,TRBD2,TRBJ2-1,CASSEGLDHNEQFF,TGTGCCAGCAGCGAAGGACTAGATCACAATGAGCAGTTCTTC
12,TRBV10-1,-,-,TRBJ1-1,CASPAGYTEAFF,TGCGCCAGCCCCGCGGGCTATACTGAAGCTTTCTTT
15,TRBV7-2,-,-,TRBJ2-1,CASTRGGSSYNEQFF,TGTGCCAGCACCCGGGGAGGCAGCTCCTACAATGAGCAGTTCTTC
15,TRBV7-8,-,TRBD2,TRBJ2-2,CASSLGLAGTGELFF,TGTGCCAGCAGCCTGGGACTAGCGGGCACCGGGGAGCTGTTTTTT
15,TRBV3-1/TRBV3-2,few,-,TRBJ2-2,CASSPKLAGAGELFF,TGTGCCAGCAGCCCGAAGCTAGCCGGGGCCGGGGAGCTGTTTTTT
14,TRBV4-1,-,-,TRBJ2-7,CASSPISQNYEQYF,TGCGCCAGCAGTCCCATAAGCCAAAACTACGAGCAGTACTTC
13,TRBV18,-,TRBD1,TRBJ1-2,CASSGQGAIGYTF,TGTGCCAGCTCCGGACAGGGGGCGATCGGCTACACCTTC
15,TRBV27,-,TRBD2,TRBJ2-4,CASSLARTSIDIQYF,TGTGCCAGCAGTTTAGCGAGGACTAGCATAGACATTCAGTACTTC
16,TRBV2,-,TRBD2,TRBJ2-2,CASTEGLAGVTGELFF,TGTGCCAGCACCGAGGGACTAGCGGGAGTCACCGGGGAGCTGTTTTTT
11,TRBV13,-,-,TRBJ2-5,CASSFGETQYF,TGTGCCAGCAGCTTCGGGGAGACCCAGTACTTC
11,TRBV7-2,-,-,TRBJ2-7,CASGLGYEQYF,TGTGCCAGCGGACTTGGCTACGAGCAGTACTTC
10,TRBV7-9,-,-,TRBJ2-7,CASGEYEQYF,TGTGCCAGCGGGGAGTACGAGCAGTACTTC
12,TRBV3-1/TRBV3-2,-,TRBD1,TRBJ2-7,CASSQDRATQYF,TGTGCCAGCAGCCAGGACAGGGCCACACAGTACTTC